Below, 9 T cell receptor beta chains from the same sample are listed, as sequenced in a study of CXCR3-negative and CXCR3-positive naive CD8 T cells. UMI-tagged TRB cDNA libraries were built via 5' RACE. After re-calling the 5' RACE reads, TCRdb lists one entry per CDR3 protein, DNA absent. The sample's table shows around 34,000 distinct CDR3 sequences. Sequencing was carried out using memory CD8+ T cells from blood. The receptors were sampled from a human donor in good health. Some clones in this sample may be carry-over from other donors' samples.

The chain recombines TRBV12-3 or TRBV12-4 with TRBJ2-3; TCRdb calls TRBD1, which cannot be checked without DNA. The CDR3 runs to 16 residues. CDR3 sequence reads: CASRRTGFVRADTQYF.

The chain joins TRBV28 to TRBJ1-5; TCRdb proposes TRBD1, but this gene call is untestable without DNA. Germline CDR1 and CDR2: MDHEN and SYDVKM. This CDR3 has 16 amino acids. The CDR3 reads CASSQGHRTKDQPQHF. The variable domain in full, with the rest retrieved from reference TRBV28 and TRBJ1-5, is DVKVTQSSRYLVKRTGEKVFLECVQDMDHENMFWYRQDPGLGLRLIYFSYDVKMKEKGDIPEGYSVSREKKERFSLILESASTNQTSMYLCASSQGHRTKDQPQHFGDGTRLSIL.

This chain joins TRBV6-2 or TRBV6-3 and TRBJ2-7. The germline V gene has CDR1 MNHEY and CDR2 SVGEGT. This CDR3 is built from 11 residues. The CDR3 loop is CASSGNYEQYF.

J is TRBJ2-1 and V is TRBV7-2; TCRdb lists TRBD2, though no DNA is available to test this call. Germline lookup yields CDR1 SGHTA and CDR2 FQGNSA. CDR3 size: 14 residues. CDR3 protein: CASDRLAEYNEQFF.

This rearrangement joins TRBV7-8 to TRBJ2-7; TCRdb's D call of TRBD1 is untestable without DNA. The CDR3 is 14 amino acids. Germline V CDR1 and CDR2: SGHVS, FQNEAQ. The CDR3 region is CASTLNRAAYEQYF.

The V and J genes are TRBV7-9 and TRBJ2-7; TCRdb indicates TRBD2, and absent DNA this call remains unverified. There are 16 residues in the CDR3. The V gene's germline CDR1 is SEHNR and CDR2 FQNEAQ (reference sequence). CDR3: CASSLSSGVFSYEQYF.

This rearrangement joins TRBV29-1 to TRBJ2-2; TCRdb's D call, TRBD1, is unchecked because there is no DNA. The V gene's germline CDR1 is SQVTM and CDR2 ANQGSEA. This CDR3 is built from 15 residues. The chain's CDR3 is CSVDGNPENTGELFF.

This clonotype registers medium-sized (0.01 to 0.1%) by frequency. The rearrangement links TRBV10-3 to TRBJ2-1; no DNA is available, so the TRBD2 call from TCRdb remains unchecked. Germline values: CDR1 ENHRY, CDR2 SYGVKD. This CDR3 spans 15 amino acids. CDR3 region: CAISWTSGGGNEQFF.

The chain carries TRBV5-1 and TRBJ2-1; TCRdb indicates TRBD1, and absent DNA this call remains unverified. The V gene's germline CDR1 is SGHRS and CDR2 YFSETQ. The CDR3 is 15 amino acids. CDR3: CASSVGWRTDDEQFF.